Listed here are 18 T cell receptor beta chains from one sample, sequenced in a study of early T cells in non-severe SARS-CoV-2 infection. TCRdb processed the 5' RACE reads anew with MiXCR; each CDR3 protein has one entry. Counted here are about 55,000 distinct CDR3 sequences, 15% occurring once; the ten biggest clones make up about 9.1%. The sequencing here drew on whole blood, taken at baseline. Source of these receptors: an adult who was a healthcare worker with PCR-confirmed SARS-CoV-2 infection or an uninfected control (not recorded which).

This clonotype appeared a few times. The rearrangement links TRBV30 to TRBJ2-2; D uncertain. V was shortened by 3 bases and J by 3 bases, with 8 bases between the two germline ends. The CDR3 runs 13 residues. Germline V gene data show CDR1 as GTSNPN and CDR2 as SVGIG (reference sequence). CDR3 residues: CAWRGSHTGELFF. For the CDR3, the DNA is TGTGCCTGGAGGGGCAGCCACACCGGGGAGCTGTTTTTT.

The chain recombines TRBV19 with TRBJ2-2, with D maybe TRBD2 (5 bases). V lost 7 bases and J 8 bases, leaving 20 bases between the germline ends. From germline, CDR1 is LNHDA and CDR2 SQIVND (reference sequence). This CDR3 is 15 amino acids long. The CDR3 DNA is TGTGCCAGTAAAAACCGACCCGAGGGTCCTGGGGAGCTGTTTTTT. It specifies CASKNRPEGPGELFF.

The V and J genes are TRBV5-1 and TRBJ2-7; 8 bases fit TRBD1. Trimming cost V 5 bases and J 4 bases; bases outside gene matches: 8. Germline CDR1 reads SGHRS; CDR2 reads YFSETQ. The CDR3 length is 14 residues. CDR3 sequence reads: CASSTPGQAYEQYF. As DNA, the CDR3 is TGCGCCAGCAGTACCCCGGGACAGGCATACGAGCAGTACTTC.

There are a few counts of this clonotype. The chain joins TRBV5-4 to TRBJ2-1; 12 bases agree with TRBD2. Germline-derived CDR1 and CDR2 are SGHNT and YYREEE (reference sequence). V gave up 4 bases and J gave up 8 bases; unmatched junction bases: 7. This CDR3 region has 15 residues. This chain's CDR3 is CASSPASGGADEQFF. CDR3 coding DNA: TGTGCCAGCAGCCCGGCTAGCGGGGGGGCCGATGAGCAGTTCTTC.

This clonotype turned up a few times. The chain couples TRBV27 to TRBJ2-7; 9 nucleotides align to TRBD1. The V gene's germline CDR1 is MNHEY and CDR2 SMNVEV (reference sequence). Germline trimming cut 4 bases from V and 6 bases from J; bases unmatched to any gene: 4. The CDR3 is made up of 13 amino acids. The CDR3 sequence: CASSWGTGPEQYF. CDR3 sequence (DNA): TGTGCCAGCAGTTGGGGGACAGGGCCCGAGCAGTACTTC.

J is TRBJ2-4 and V is TRBV2; D gene unclear. The length of the CDR3 is 14 residues. V was cut by 5 bases and J by 0 bases, with 8 bases left in between. CDR1 and CDR2 (germline): SNHLY, FYNNEI. CDR3 residues: CASSPTQAKNIQYF. The CDR3 region has the DNA TGTGCCAGCAGTCCCACGCAAGCCAAAAACATTCAGTACTTC. Drawing the rest from reference TRBV2 and TRBJ2-4, the complete variable domain is EPEVTQTPSHQVTQMGQEVILRCVPISNHLYFYWYRQILGQKVEFLVSFYNNEISEKSEIFDDQFSVERPDGSNFTLKIRSTKLEDSAMYFCASSPTQAKNIQYFGAGTRLSVL.

The genes are TRBV7-3 and TRBJ2-7, with TRBD2 as a possible D gene (6 bases). The germline V and J ends were trimmed by 5 bases and 6 bases, with 11 bases remaining between them. This CDR3 spans 12 amino acids. Germline V gene lookup returns CDR1 SGHTA and CDR2 FQGTGA. CDR3 coding DNA: TGTGCCAGCAGCCCCGGCGGGATCGAGCAGTACTTC. This encodes CASSPGGIEQYF.

This clonotype turned up a few times. The chain recombines TRBV29-1 with TRBJ1-1, with 7 bases lining up with TRBD1. The V segment lost 6 bases and the J segment 3 bases; nucleotides outside the gene matches: 10. Germline CDR1 is SQVTM and CDR2 is ANQGSEA. The CDR3 loop spans 14 amino acids. The CDR3 bases are TGCAGCGTCGCAAGGGACAGCGGCTACACTGAAGCTTTCTTT. Its translation is CSVARDSGYTEAFF.

This clonotype was seen a handful of times. The chain combines TRBV5-1 with TRBJ2-2, with 9 bases identical to TRBD2. Looked up from germline, CDR1 is SGHRS and CDR2 is YFSETQ. The V segment lost 1 base and the J segment 2 bases; nucleotides outside the gene matches: 12. The CDR3 spans 19 residues. This chain's CDR3 is CASSLRGGLAGINTGELFF. The CDR3 nucleotides read TGCGCCAGCAGCTTGAGGGGCGGCCTAGCGGGGATTAACACCGGGGAGCTGTTTTTT.

In this sample, this clonotype turned up many times. The J gene is TRBJ2-5, the V gene TRBV4-2; 9 nucleotides match TRBD1. This CDR3 is 15 amino acids long. V lost 2 bases to trimming and J lost 5 bases; unmatched junction nucleotides: 6. In germline, CDR1 is LGHNA, CDR2 YNFKEQ. The CDR3 region has the DNA TGTGCCAGCAGCCAAAGGGGACAGGGCGGGGAGACCCAGTACTTC. Translated: CASSQRGQGGETQYF.

The chain recombines TRBV29-1 with TRBJ2-7; 13 nucleotides match TRBD2. CDR1 and CDR2 from the germline V gene are SQVTM and ANQGSEA. The CDR3 runs 14 residues. V was clipped by 6 bases and J by 9 bases; unmatched bases: 11. CDR3 sequence reads: CSVGGLAGSAWQYF. DNA for the CDR3: TGCAGCGTAGGGGGACTAGCGGGAAGCGCGTGGCAGTACTTC.

This clonotype has more than one count but fewer than ten. The chain joins TRBV27 to TRBJ2-7; D not certain. This CDR3 has 14 amino acids. The V end was cut by 2 bases, the J end by 3 bases, with 11 bases between. Looked up from germline, CDR1 is MNHEY and CDR2 is SMNVEV (reference sequence). CDR3 nucleotides: TGTGCCAGCAGTTTAGAGGTCGGCAGCTACGAGCAGTACTTC. It codes for CASSLEVGSYEQYF.

The chain combines TRBV28 with TRBJ1-2; TRBD1 matches 8 bases. Germline loops: CDR1 MDHEN, CDR2 SYDVKM. The CDR3 is 13 residues long. V was pared by 11 bases and J by 1 base, with 6 bases of the junction left unmatched. The CDR3 DNA is TGTGCCGGCCAGGACAGGGTTAACTATGGCTACACCTTC. Translating gives CAGQDRVNYGYTF.

This clonotype was counted a few times. The chain is built from TRBV11-2 and TRBJ2-5; 11 bases align to TRBD2. This CDR3 region has 17 residues. V lost 1 base to trimming and J lost 4 bases; unmatched junction nucleotides: 8. The germline gives CDR1 SGHAT, CDR2 FQNNGV. The CDR3 region has the DNA TGTGCCAGCAGCTTAGGGTATAGCGGGGGGGCCGGAGAGACCCAGTACTTC. Encoded protein: CASSLGYSGGAGETQYF.

The rearrangement uses TRBV4-2 and TRBJ2-5; D unclear. CDR3 length equals 12 residues. CDR1 is LGHNA, CDR2 YNFKEQ, per germline. The V and J ends lost 2 bases and 7 bases respectively, with 8 bases between them. The CDR3, as DNA: TGTGCCAGCAGCCAACCTACGGTGACCCAGTACTTC. Protein: CASSQPTVTQYF.

This chain links TRBV19 with TRBJ2-2, with D possibly being TRBD1 (6 bases). The CDR3 loop spans 16 amino acids. The germline V and J ends were trimmed by 7 bases and 5 bases, with 20 bases remaining between them. Germline V CDR1 and CDR2: LNHDA, SQIVND (reference sequence). In nucleotides, the CDR3 is TGTGCCAGTACTGTCCGTGGGGGCGCGAGGACCGGGGAGCTGTTTTTT. Translation gives CASTVRGGARTGELFF. The full variable domain, in which reference TRBV19 and TRBJ2-2 provide the parts outside the CDR3, is DGGITQSPKYLFRKEGQNVTLSCEQNLNHDAMYWYRQDPGQGLRLIYYSQIVNDFQKGDIAEGYSVSREKKESFPLTVTSAQKNPTAFYLCASTVRGGARTGELFFGEGSRLTVL.

This clonotype has only a few counts. The chain is built from TRBV20-1 and TRBJ1-2; a weak D match, TRBD1 (6 bases). The germline V and J ends were trimmed by 2 bases and 7 bases, with 17 bases remaining between them. This CDR3 region has 14 residues. The V gene's germline CDR1 is DFQATT and CDR2 SNEGSKA (reference sequence). The CDR3 here is CSARPPGGASGYTF. The CDR3 DNA follows: TGCAGTGCTAGACCCCCCGGGGGGGCGTCTGGCTACACCTTC.

This clonotype was seen a handful of times. The chain recombines TRBV6-1 with TRBJ2-3; TRBD2 matches 11 bases. The CDR3 covers 19 residues. V shed 0 bases, J shed 8 bases, and the junction held 16 bases outside the gene matches. Germline CDR1 is MNHNS and CDR2 is SASEGT. The CDR3 loop is CASSEAGVPLAGGPSTQYF. The CDR3 DNA sequence: TGTGCCAGCAGTGAAGCGGGGGTCCCTTTAGCGGGAGGGCCAAGTACGCAGTATTTT.